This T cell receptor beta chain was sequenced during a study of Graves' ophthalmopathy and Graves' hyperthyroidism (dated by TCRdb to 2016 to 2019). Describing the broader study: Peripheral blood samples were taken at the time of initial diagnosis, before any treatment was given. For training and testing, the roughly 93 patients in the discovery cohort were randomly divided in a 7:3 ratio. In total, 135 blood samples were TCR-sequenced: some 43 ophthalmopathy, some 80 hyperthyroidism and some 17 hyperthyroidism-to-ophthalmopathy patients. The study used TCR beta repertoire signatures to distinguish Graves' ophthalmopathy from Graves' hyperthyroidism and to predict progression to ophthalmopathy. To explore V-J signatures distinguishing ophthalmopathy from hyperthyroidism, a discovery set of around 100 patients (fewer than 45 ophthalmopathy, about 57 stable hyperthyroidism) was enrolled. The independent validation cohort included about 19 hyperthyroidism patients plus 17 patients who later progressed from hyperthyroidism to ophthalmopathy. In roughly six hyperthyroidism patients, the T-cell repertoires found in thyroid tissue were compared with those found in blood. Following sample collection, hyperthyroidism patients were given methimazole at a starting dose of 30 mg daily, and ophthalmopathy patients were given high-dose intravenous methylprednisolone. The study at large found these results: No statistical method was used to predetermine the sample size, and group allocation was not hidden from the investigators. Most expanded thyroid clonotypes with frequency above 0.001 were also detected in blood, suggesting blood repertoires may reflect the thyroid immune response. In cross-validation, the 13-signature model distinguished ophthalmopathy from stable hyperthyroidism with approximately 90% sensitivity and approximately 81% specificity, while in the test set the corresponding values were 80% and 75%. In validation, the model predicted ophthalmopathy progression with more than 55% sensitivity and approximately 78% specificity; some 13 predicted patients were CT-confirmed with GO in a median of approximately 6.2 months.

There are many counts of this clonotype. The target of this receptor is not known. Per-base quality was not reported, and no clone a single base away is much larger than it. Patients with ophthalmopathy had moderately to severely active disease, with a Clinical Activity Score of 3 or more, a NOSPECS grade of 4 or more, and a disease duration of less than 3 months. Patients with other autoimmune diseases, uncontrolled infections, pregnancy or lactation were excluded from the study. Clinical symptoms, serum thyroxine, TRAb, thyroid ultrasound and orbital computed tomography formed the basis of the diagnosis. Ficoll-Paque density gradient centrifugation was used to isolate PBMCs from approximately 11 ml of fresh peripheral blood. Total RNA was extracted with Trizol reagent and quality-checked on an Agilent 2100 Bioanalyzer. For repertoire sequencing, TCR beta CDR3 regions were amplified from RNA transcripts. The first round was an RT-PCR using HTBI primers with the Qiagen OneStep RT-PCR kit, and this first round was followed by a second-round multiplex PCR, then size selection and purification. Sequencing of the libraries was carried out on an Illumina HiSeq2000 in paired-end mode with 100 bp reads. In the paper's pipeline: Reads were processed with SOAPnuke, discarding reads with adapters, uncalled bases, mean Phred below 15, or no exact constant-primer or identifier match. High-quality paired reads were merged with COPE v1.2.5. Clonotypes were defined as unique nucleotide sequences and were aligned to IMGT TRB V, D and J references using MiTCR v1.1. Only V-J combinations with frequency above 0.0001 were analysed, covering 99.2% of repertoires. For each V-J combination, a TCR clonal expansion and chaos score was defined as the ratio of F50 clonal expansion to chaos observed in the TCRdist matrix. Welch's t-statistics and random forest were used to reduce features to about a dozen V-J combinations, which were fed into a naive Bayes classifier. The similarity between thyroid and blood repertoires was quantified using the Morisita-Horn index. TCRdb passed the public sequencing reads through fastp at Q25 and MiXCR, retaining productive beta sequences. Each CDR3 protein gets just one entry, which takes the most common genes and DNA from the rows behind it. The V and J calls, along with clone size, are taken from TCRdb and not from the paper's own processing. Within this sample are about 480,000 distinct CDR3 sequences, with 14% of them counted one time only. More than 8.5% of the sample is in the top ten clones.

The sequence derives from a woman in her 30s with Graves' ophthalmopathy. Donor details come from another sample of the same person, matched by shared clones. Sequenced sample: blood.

At the DNA level, the sequence is TGTGCCAGCTCCCCGGGGGGGACCCTCCAAGAGACCCAGTACTTC. This is translated as CASSPGGTLQETQYF. The rearrangement combines TRBV6-5 with TRBJ2-5, with 8 central nucleotides matching TRBD2. Based on the germline V gene, the CDR1 and CDR2 sequences are MNHEY and SVGAGI. Trimming takes 8 bases off V and 1 base off J; junction bases not matched to a gene: 9. Taken from cysteine to phenylalanine, the CDR3 has 15 residues. The CDR3 DNA has 45 bases and is translated from base 1.